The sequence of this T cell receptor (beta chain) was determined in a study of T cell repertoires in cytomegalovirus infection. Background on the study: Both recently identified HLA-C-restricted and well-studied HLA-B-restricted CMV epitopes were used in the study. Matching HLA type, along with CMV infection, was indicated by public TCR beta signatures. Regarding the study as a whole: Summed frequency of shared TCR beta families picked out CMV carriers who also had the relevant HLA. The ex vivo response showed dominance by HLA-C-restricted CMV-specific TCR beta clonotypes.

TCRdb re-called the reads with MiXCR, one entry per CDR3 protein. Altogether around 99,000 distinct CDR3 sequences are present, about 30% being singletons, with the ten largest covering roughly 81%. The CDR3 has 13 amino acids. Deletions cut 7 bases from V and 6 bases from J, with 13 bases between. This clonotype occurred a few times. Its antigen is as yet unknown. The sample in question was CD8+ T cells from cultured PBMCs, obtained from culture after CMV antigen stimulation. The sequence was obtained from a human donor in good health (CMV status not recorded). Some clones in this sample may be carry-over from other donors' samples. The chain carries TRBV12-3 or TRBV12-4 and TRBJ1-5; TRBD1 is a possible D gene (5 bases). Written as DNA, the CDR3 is TGTGCCAGCACCCTGGGGCACGTTCAGCCCCAGCATTTT. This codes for CASTLGHVQPQHF.